Listed below are T cell receptor beta chains from one sample, sequenced in a study of T cell clones after liver transplantation. Measured with immunoSEQ multiplex PCR; TCRdb has only the in-frame clones, and not every one. Of fewer than 1,500 clones in the sample, approximately 38% were seen once. Antigens of these TCRs are unknown. Sequencing input: CD4+ T cells from cultured PBMCs. Receptors were obtained from a human patient who received a liver transplant. Some T cells here may be from the graft donor. Each CDR3 is given with its conserved first and last residue. A D gene is named only where the DNA matches it firmly. Part of the rows lack a size; the others show once, few, many or a class for expanded clones.

j_call: TRBJ1-2
d_call: -
v_call: TRBV20-1
clone_size: -
cdr3_aa: CSASRAGGYTF
cdr3_nt: TGCAGTGCTAGCAGGGCTGGTGGCTACACCTTC

j_call: TRBJ1-2
d_call: -
v_call: TRBV6-5
clone_size: -
cdr3_aa: CASNVGREGYTF
cdr3_nt: TGTGCCAGCAACGTGGGGAGGGAAGGCTACACCTTC

j_call: TRBJ1-4
d_call: -
v_call: TRBV18
clone_size: -
cdr3_aa: CASSPQVQRKEKLFF
cdr3_nt: TGTGCCAGCTCACCACAGGTCCAGAGGAAGGAAAAACTGTTTTTT

j_call: TRBJ1-2
d_call: TRBD1
v_call: TRBV6-5
clone_size: few
cdr3_aa: CASSTRQGGYTF
cdr3_nt: TGTGCCAGCAGTACCCGACAGGGGGGCTACACCTTC

j_call: TRBJ1-4
d_call: -
v_call: TRBV25-1
clone_size: -
cdr3_aa: CASSEGRTFNEKLFF
cdr3_nt: TGTGCCAGCAGTGAAGGCCGGACTTTTAATGAAAAACTGTTTTTT

j_call: TRBJ2-4
d_call: TRBD1
v_call: TRBV19
clone_size: -
cdr3_aa: CASSIGTGNKNIQYF
cdr3_nt: TGTGCCAGTAGTATAGGGACAGGGAACAAAAACATTCAGTACTTC

j_call: TRBJ1-5
d_call: -
v_call: TRBV20-1
clone_size: few
cdr3_aa: CSAQGREPQHF
cdr3_nt: TGCAGTGCTCAGGGGAGGGAGCCCCAGCATTTT

j_call: TRBJ2-7
d_call: TRBD2
v_call: TRBV6-6
clone_size: -
cdr3_aa: CASSYSYGGAGEQYF
cdr3_nt: TGTGCCAGCAGTTACTCGTACGGGGGGGCTGGTGAGCAGTACTTC

j_call: TRBJ1-2
d_call: -
v_call: TRBV6-6
clone_size: large
cdr3_aa: CASNVGREGYTF
cdr3_nt: TGTGCCAGCAACGTGGGGAGGGAAGGCTACACCTTC

j_call: TRBJ1-6
d_call: -
v_call: TRBV7-8
clone_size: few
cdr3_aa: CASSLGGGNSPLHF
cdr3_nt: TGTGCCAGCAGCTTAGGGGGAGGTAATTCACCCCTCCACTTT

j_call: TRBJ2-1
d_call: TRBD2
v_call: TRBV7-3
clone_size: medium-sized
cdr3_aa: CASSLSGGAGNEQFF
cdr3_nt: TGTGCCAGCAGCTTAAGCGGGGGGGCAGGCAATGAGCAGTTCTTC

j_call: TRBJ1-1
d_call: -
v_call: TRBV5-5
clone_size: -
cdr3_aa: CARSLWQGNTEAFF
cdr3_nt: TGTGCCAGAAGCTTGTGGCAGGGGAACACTGAAGCTTTCTTT

j_call: TRBJ2-7
d_call: -
v_call: TRBV13
clone_size: medium-sized
cdr3_aa: CASSRTTVGYEQYF
cdr3_nt: TGTGCCAGCAGCCGGACGACAGTCGGATACGAGCAGTACTTC

j_call: TRBJ1-2
d_call: -
v_call: TRBV7-9
clone_size: medium-sized
cdr3_aa: CASSSRTTYGYTF
cdr3_nt: TGTGCCAGCAGCTCTAGGACAACCTATGGCTACACCTTC

j_call: TRBJ2-7
d_call: TRBD1
v_call: TRBV6-6
clone_size: medium-sized
cdr3_aa: CASRDREYEQYF
cdr3_nt: TGTGCCAGCCGGGACAGGGAGTACGAGCAGTACTTC

j_call: TRBJ1-1
d_call: TRBD1
v_call: TRBV27
clone_size: medium-sized
cdr3_aa: CASKLEGAEETEAFF
cdr3_nt: TGTGCCAGCAAATTGGAGGGGGCGGAGGAAACTGAAGCTTTCTTT

j_call: TRBJ1-1
d_call: TRBD1
v_call: TRBV6-6
clone_size: -
cdr3_aa: CASCRDRQNTEAFF
cdr3_nt: TGTGCCAGCTGTCGGGACAGACAGAACACTGAAGCTTTCTTT

j_call: TRBJ2-1
d_call: -
v_call: TRBV5-6
clone_size: -
cdr3_aa: CASSYDRNNEQFF
cdr3_nt: TGTGCCAGCAGTTACGACAGAAACAATGAGCAGTTCTTC

j_call: TRBJ2-2
d_call: TRBD2
v_call: TRBV2
clone_size: -
cdr3_aa: CASSQTSGGSAGELFF
cdr3_nt: TGTGCCAGCAGCCAGACTAGCGGGGGGAGTGCCGGGGAGCTGTTTTTT

j_call: TRBJ2-2
d_call: -
v_call: TRBV6-6
clone_size: -
cdr3_aa: CASSHLGTGELFF
cdr3_nt: TGTGCCAGCAGCCACCTAGGCACCGGGGAGCTGTTTTTT

j_call: TRBJ1-4
d_call: -
v_call: TRBV7-9
clone_size: medium-sized
cdr3_aa: CASSPRSFNEKLFF
cdr3_nt: TGTGCCAGCAGCCCGCGGTCTTTTAATGAAAAACTGTTTTTT

j_call: TRBJ2-3
d_call: -
v_call: TRBV4-1
clone_size: large
cdr3_aa: CASRSAGTDTQYF
cdr3_nt: TGCGCCAGCCGCTCGGCGGGGACAGATACGCAGTATTTT

j_call: TRBJ2-7
d_call: -
v_call: TRBV2
clone_size: -
cdr3_aa: CASSGGATYEQYF
cdr3_nt: TGTGCCAGCTCGGGGGGCGCTACCTACGAGCAGTACTTC

j_call: TRBJ2-3
d_call: TRBD2
v_call: TRBV30
clone_size: few
cdr3_aa: CAWSWSLAGESDTQYF
cdr3_nt: TGTGCCTGGAGTTGGTCCCTAGCGGGGGAGTCAGATACGCAGTATTTT

j_call: TRBJ1-3
d_call: -
v_call: TRBV30
clone_size: -
cdr3_aa: CACQGRGNTIYF
cdr3_nt: TGTGCCTGTCAGGGAAGGGGAAACACCATATATTTT

j_call: TRBJ1-5
d_call: -
v_call: TRBV6-1
clone_size: -
cdr3_aa: CASSGRRQGPQHF
cdr3_nt: TGTGCCAGCAGTGGCAGACGGCAGGGGCCCCAGCATTTT

j_call: TRBJ2-7
d_call: -
v_call: TRBV11-3
clone_size: -
cdr3_aa: CASSAGRGSYEQYF
cdr3_nt: TGTGCCAGCAGTGCCGGCAGGGGATCCTACGAGCAGTACTTC

j_call: TRBJ1-4
d_call: -
v_call: TRBV6-5
clone_size: -
cdr3_aa: CASSYRGTGGEKLFF
cdr3_nt: TGTGCCAGCAGTTACCGGGGGACCGGGGGTGAAAAACTGTTTTTT

j_call: TRBJ1-4
d_call: TRBD1
v_call: TRBV7-9
clone_size: medium-sized
cdr3_aa: CASSLTGSPNEKLFF
cdr3_nt: TGTGCCAGCAGCCTGACAGGGTCGCCTAATGAAAAACTGTTTTTT

j_call: TRBJ2-3
d_call: TRBD2
v_call: TRBV5-4
clone_size: few
cdr3_aa: CASSLGGGARDHTQYF
cdr3_nt: TGTGCCAGCAGCCTCGGCGGGGGGGCTAGAGATCATACGCAGTATTTT

j_call: TRBJ2-2
d_call: -
v_call: TRBV30
clone_size: -
cdr3_aa: CAWCIGRGPATGELFF
cdr3_nt: TGTGCCTGGTGTATCGGCAGGGGACCTGCGACCGGGGAGCTGTTTTTT

j_call: TRBJ1-2
d_call: -
v_call: TRBV7-9
clone_size: -
cdr3_aa: CASSPRGGASGYTF
cdr3_nt: TGTGCCAGCAGCCCCCGGGGGGGGGCGAGTGGCTACACCTTC

j_call: TRBJ1-6
d_call: -
v_call: TRBV19
clone_size: medium-sized
cdr3_aa: CASSITTTRDSPLHF
cdr3_nt: TGTGCCAGTAGTATAACGACAACGAGGGATTCACCCCTCCACTTT

j_call: TRBJ2-1
d_call: TRBD1
v_call: TRBV19
clone_size: -
cdr3_aa: CASSRTGQGEGRQFF
cdr3_nt: TGTGCCAGTAGTCGGACGGGACAGGGGGAAGGTAGGCAGTTCTTC

j_call: TRBJ2-7
d_call: TRBD1
v_call: TRBV6-1
clone_size: once
cdr3_aa: CASRTGIYEQYF
cdr3_nt: TGTGCCAGCAGGACAGGGATCTACGAGCAGTACTTC

j_call: TRBJ1-2
d_call: TRBD1
v_call: TRBV6-6
clone_size: large
cdr3_aa: CASRPSGGLANYGYTF
cdr3_nt: TGTGCCAGCAGGCCTTCAGGGGGCTTAGCTAACTATGGCTACACCTTC

j_call: TRBJ2-2
d_call: TRBD1
v_call: TRBV5-4
clone_size: -
cdr3_aa: CASSLFDRVVTGELFF
cdr3_nt: TGTGCCAGCAGCTTGTTCGACAGGGTGGTCACCGGGGAGCTGTTTTTT

j_call: TRBJ2-5
d_call: -
v_call: TRBV5-1
clone_size: large
cdr3_aa: CASSFRDSQETQYF
cdr3_nt: TGCGCCAGCAGCTTCCGGGACTCACAGGAGACCCAGTACTTC

j_call: TRBJ2-1
d_call: TRBD1
v_call: TRBV7-3
clone_size: medium-sized
cdr3_aa: CASTRDRGYNEQFF
cdr3_nt: TGTGCCAGCACCCGGGACAGGGGATACAATGAGCAGTTCTTC

j_call: TRBJ1-4
d_call: TRBD1
v_call: TRBV30
clone_size: -
cdr3_aa: CAGSLSGTGDEKLFF
cdr3_nt: TGTGCCGGATCTCTATCTGGGACAGGAGATGAAAAACTGTTTTTT

j_call: TRBJ2-2
d_call: TRBD2
v_call: TRBV6-6
clone_size: -
cdr3_aa: CAIPGGLRELFF
cdr3_nt: TGTGCCATCCCGGGGGGGCTGCGGGAGCTGTTTTTT

j_call: TRBJ1-6
d_call: TRBD1
v_call: TRBV5-1
clone_size: few
cdr3_aa: CASRPDRGPSPLHF
cdr3_nt: TGCGCCAGCAGGCCGGACAGGGGCCCTTCACCCCTCCACTTT

j_call: TRBJ1-4
d_call: -
v_call: TRBV6-4
clone_size: few
cdr3_aa: CAPPGDSEKLFF
cdr3_nt: TGTGCCCCCCCGGGGGATTCTGAAAAACTGTTTTTT

j_call: TRBJ1-5
d_call: TRBD1
v_call: TRBV27
clone_size: large
cdr3_aa: CASSTLNRGWQPQHF
cdr3_nt: TGTGCCAGCTCAACACTAAACAGGGGCTGGCAGCCCCAGCATTTT

j_call: TRBJ1-1
d_call: -
v_call: TRBV10-3
clone_size: medium-sized
cdr3_aa: CAIKDSYMNTEAFF
cdr3_nt: TGTGCCATCAAGGACAGCTACATGAACACTGAAGCTTTCTTT